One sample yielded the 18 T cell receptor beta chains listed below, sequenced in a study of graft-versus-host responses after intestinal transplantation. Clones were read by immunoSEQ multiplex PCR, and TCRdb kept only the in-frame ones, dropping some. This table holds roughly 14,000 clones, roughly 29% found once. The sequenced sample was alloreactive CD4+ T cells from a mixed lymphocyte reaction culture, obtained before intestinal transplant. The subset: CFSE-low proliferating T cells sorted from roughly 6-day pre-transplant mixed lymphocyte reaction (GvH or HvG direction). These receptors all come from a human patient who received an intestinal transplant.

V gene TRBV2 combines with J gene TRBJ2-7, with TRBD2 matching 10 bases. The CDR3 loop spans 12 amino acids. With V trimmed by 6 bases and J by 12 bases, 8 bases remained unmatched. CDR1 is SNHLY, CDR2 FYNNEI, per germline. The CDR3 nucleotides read TGTGCCAGCAGGCTAGCGGGAGAAATGGTGTACTTC. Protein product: CASRLAGEMVYF.

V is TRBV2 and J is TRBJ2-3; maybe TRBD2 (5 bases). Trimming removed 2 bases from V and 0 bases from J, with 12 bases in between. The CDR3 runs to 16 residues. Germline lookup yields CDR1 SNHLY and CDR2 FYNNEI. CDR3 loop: CASSERTLLSTDTQYF. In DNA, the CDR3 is TGTGCCAGCAGTGAACGGACTCTCCTGAGCACAGATACGCAGTATTTT.

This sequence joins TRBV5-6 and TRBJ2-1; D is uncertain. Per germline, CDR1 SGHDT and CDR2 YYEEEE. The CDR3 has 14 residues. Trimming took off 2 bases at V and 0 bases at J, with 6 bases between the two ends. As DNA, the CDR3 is TGTGCCAGCAGCTTTGGTGGCTCCTACAATGAGCAGTTCTTC. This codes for CASSFGGSYNEQFF.

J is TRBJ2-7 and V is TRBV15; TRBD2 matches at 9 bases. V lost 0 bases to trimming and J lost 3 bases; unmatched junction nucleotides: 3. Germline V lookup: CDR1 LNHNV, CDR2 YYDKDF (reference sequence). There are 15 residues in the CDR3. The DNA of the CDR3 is TGTGCCACCAGCAGAGACCCTAGCGGGATCTACGAGCAGTACTTC. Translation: CATSRDPSGIYEQYF.

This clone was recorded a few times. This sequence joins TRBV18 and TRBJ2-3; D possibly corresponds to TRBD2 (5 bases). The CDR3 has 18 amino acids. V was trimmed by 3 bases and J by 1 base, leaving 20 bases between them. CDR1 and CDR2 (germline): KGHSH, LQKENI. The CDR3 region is CASSPLKGVATRTDTQYF. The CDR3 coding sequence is TGTGCCAGCTCACCTCTGAAGGGAGTAGCGACCCGCACAGATACGCAGTATTTT.

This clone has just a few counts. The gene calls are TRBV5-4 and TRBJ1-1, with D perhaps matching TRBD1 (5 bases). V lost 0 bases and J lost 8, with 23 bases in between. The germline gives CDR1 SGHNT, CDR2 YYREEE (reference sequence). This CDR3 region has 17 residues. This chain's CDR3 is CASSLVGRAPSSNEAFF. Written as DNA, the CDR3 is TGTGCCAGCAGCTTGGTGGGCAGGGCCCCTTCCTCTAACGAAGCTTTCTTT.

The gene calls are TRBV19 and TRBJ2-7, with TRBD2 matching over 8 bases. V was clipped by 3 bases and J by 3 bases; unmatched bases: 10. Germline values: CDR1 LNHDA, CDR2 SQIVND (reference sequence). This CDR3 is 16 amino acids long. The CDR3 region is CASSIPSGTRGYEQYF. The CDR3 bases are TGTGCCAGTAGTATCCCCTCCGGGACTAGGGGCTACGAGCAGTACTTC.

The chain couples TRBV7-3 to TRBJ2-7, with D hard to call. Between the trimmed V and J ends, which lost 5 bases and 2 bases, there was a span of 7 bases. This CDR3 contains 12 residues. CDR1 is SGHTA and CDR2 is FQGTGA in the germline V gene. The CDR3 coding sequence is TGTGCCAGCAGCCCCATGGCCTACGAGCAGTACTTC. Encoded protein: CASSPMAYEQYF.

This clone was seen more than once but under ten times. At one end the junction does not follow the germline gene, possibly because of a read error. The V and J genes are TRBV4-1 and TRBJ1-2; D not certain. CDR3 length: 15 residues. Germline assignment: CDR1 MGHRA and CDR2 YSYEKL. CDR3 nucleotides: TGTGCCAGCAGCCAAGACAAGGACGTGGAGCGTGGCTACACCTTC. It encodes CASSQDKDVERGYTF.

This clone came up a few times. Written as DNA, the CDR3 is TGTGCCAGCAGACAGGGAGGCACAGATACGCAGTATTTT. As protein: CASRQGGTDTQYF. V is TRBV7-8 and J is TRBJ2-3; a weak D match, TRBD1 (6 bases). The CDR3 is made up of 13 amino acids. The ends were cut back, 6 bases at V and 1 base at J, with 8 bases in the middle. The germline V gene encodes CDR1 SGHVS and CDR2 FQNEAQ. The full variable domain, completed using reference TRBV7-8 and TRBJ2-3, is GAGVSQSPRYKVAKRGQDVALRCDPISGHVSLFWYQQALGQGPEFLTYFQNEAQLDKSGLPSDRFFAERPEGSVSTLKIQRTQQEDSAVYLCASRQGGTDTQYFGPGTRLTVL.

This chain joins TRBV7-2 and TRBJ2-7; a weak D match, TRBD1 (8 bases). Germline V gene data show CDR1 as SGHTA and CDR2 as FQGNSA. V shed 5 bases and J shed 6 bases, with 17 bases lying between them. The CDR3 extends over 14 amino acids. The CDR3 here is CASSPWTGRGEQYF. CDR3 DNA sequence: TGTGCCAGCAGCCCTTGGACAGGGAGGGGCGAGCAGTACTTC.

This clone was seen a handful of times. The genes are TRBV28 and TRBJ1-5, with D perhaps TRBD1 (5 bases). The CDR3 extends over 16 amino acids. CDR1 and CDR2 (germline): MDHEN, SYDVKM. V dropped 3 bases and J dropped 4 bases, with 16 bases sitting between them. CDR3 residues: CASSLWGLPRNQPQHF. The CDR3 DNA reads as TGTGCCAGCAGTTTGTGGGGCCTCCCGCGGAATCAGCCCCAGCATTTT.

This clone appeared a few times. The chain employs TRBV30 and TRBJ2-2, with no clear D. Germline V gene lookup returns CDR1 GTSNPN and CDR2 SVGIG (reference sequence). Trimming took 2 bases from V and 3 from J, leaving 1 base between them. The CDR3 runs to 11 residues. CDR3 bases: TGTGCCTGGAGTTACACCGGGGAGCTGTTTTTT. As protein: CAWSYTGELFF.

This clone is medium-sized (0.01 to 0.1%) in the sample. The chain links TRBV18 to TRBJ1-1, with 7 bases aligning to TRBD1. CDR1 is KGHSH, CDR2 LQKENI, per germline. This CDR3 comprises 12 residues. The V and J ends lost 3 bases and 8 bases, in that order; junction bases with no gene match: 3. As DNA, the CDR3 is TGTGCCAGCTCACCCCGGGACAGAGAAGCTTTCTTT. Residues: CASSPRDREAFF.

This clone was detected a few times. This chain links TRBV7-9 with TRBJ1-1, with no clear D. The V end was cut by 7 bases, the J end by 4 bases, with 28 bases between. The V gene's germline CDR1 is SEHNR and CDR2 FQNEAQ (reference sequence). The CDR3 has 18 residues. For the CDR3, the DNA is TGTGCCAGCAACCGCCTCCGGGCCCCAGTTTCCCGGACCACTGAAGCTTTCTTT. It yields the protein CASNRLRAPVSRTTEAFF.

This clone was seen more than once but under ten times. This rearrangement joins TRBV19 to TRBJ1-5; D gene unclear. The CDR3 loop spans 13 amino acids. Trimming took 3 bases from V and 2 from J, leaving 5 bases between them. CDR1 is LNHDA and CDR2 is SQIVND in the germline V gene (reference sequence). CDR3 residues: CASSISGNQPQHF. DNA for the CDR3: TGTGCCAGTAGTATCTCTGGCAATCAGCCCCAGCATTTT.

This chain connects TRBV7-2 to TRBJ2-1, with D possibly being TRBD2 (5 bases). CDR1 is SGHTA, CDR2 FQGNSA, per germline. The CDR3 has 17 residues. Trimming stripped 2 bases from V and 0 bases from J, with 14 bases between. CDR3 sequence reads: CASSLMVGSGSYNEQFF. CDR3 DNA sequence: TGTGCCAGCAGCTTAATGGTCGGAAGCGGCTCCTACAATGAGCAGTTCTTC.

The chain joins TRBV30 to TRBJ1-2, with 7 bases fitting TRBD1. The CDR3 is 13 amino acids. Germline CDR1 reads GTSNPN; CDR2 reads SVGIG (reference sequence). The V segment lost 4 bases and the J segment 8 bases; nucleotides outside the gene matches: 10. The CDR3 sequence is CAWTGTVGGGYTF. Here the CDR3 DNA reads TGTGCCTGGACCGGGACAGTAGGAGGGGGCTACACCTTC. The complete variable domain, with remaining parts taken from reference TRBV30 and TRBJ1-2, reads SQTIHQWPATLVQPVGSPLSLECTVEGTSNPNLYWYRQAAGRGLQLLFYSVGIGQISSEVPQNLSASRPQDRQFILSSKKLLLSDSGFYLCAWTGTVGGGYTFGSGTRLTVV.